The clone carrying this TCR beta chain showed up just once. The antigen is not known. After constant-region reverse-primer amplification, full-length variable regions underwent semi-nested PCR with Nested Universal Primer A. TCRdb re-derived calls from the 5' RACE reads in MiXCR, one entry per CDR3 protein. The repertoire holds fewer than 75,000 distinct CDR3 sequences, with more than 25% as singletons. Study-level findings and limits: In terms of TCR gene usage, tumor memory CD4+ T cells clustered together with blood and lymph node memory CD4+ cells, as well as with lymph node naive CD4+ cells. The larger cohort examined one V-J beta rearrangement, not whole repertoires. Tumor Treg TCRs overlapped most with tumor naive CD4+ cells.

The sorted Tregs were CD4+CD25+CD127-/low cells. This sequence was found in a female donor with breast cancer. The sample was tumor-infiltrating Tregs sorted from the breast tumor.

Here the CDR3 reads CSARKDNYGYTF. The CDR3 coding sequence is TGCAGTGCTAGAAAGGATAACTATGGCTACACCTTC. The chain uses TRBV20-1 and TRBJ1-2; D is uncertain. The CDR3 sequence is 12 residues long. Germline V CDR1 and CDR2: DFQATT, SNEGSKA (reference sequence). V was shortened by 2 bases and J by 1 base, with 5 bases between the two germline ends.